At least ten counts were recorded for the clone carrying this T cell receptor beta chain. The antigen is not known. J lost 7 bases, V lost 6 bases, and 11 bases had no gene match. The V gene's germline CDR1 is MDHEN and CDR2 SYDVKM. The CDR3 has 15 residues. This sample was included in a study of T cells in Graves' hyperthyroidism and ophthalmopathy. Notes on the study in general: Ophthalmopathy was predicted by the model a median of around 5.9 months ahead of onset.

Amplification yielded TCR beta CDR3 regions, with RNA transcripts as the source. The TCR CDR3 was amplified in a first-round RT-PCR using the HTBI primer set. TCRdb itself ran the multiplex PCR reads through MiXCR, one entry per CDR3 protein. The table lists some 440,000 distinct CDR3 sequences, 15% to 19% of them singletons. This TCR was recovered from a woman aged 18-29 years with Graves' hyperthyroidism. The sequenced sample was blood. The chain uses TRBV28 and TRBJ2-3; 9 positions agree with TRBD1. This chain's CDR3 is CASSKSGTGSNTQYF. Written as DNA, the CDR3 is TGTGCCAGCAGCAAATCAGGGACAGGGTCAAATACGCAGTATTTT.